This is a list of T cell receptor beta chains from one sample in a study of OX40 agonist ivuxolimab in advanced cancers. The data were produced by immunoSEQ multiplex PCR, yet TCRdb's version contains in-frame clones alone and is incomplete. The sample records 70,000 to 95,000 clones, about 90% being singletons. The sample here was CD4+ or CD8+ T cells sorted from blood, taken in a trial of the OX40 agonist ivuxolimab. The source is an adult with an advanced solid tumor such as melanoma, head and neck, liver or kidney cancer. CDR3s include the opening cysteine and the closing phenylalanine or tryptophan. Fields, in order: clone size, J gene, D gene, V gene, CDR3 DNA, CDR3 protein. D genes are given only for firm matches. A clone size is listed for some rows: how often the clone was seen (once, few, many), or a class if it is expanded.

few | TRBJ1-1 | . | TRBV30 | TGTGCCTGGAGTGTACATCTGAACACTGAAGCTTTCTTT | CAWSVHLNTEAFF
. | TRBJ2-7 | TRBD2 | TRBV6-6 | TGTGCCACCGTTAATACGGGGGGGAAAACCTACGAGCAGTACTTC | CATVNTGGKTYEQYF
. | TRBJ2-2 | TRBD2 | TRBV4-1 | TGCGCCAGCAGCCAAGATCCGGGACTAGCGGTTCTCCCCGAGCTGTTTTTT | CASSQDPGLAVLPELFF
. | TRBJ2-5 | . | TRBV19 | TGTGCCAGTAGTATGGCGGAACAAGAGACCCAGTACTTC | CASSMAEQETQYF
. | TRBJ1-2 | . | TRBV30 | TGTGCCTGGAGTGACGTCCGGGACACACGAAGCTGGGGCTACACCTTC | CAWSDVRDTRSWGYTF
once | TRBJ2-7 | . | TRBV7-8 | TGTGCCAGCAGCCTAGAGTACGAGCAGTACTTC | CASSLEYEQYF
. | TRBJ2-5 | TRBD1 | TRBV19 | TGTGCCAGTAGTATTTCCGGGACAGGGGCCCTCAGGGAGACCCAGTACTTC | CASSISGTGALRETQYF
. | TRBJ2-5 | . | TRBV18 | TGTGCCAGCTCACCACGACCCGAAGAGACCCAGTACTTC | CASSPRPEETQYF
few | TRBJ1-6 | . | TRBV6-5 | TGTGCCAGCAGTGGGGGCTACGGGTTACCCCTCCACTTT | CASSGGYGLPLHF
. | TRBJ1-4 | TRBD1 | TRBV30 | TGTGCCTGGGTCCCTCAGTGGGGACAGGGGGGGTCTTCTAATGAAAAACTGTTTTTT | CAWVPQWGQGGSSNEKLFF
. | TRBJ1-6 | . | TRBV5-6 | TGTGCCAGCAGCTTGAGGACAGTTAGGGTGGATTCACCCCTCCACTTT | CASSLRTVRVDSPLHF
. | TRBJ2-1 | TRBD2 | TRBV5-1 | TGCGCCAGCAGCTTGGGACCACTAGCGGGAGGGGGCAATGAGCAGTTCTTC | CASSLGPLAGGGNEQFF
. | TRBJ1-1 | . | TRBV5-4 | TGTGCCAGCAGCCTAGAACCTCTAGGGGGGAACACTGAAGCTTTCTTT | CASSLEPLGGNTEAFF
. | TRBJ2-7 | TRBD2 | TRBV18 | TGTGCCAGCTCACCACTAAGGGAGGGAAACGAGCAGTACTTC | CASSPLREGNEQYF
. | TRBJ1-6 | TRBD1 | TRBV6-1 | TGTGCCAGCGGGGACAGAACCTCACCCCTCCACTTT | CASGDRTSPLHF
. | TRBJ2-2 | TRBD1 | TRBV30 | TGTGCCTGGGCTGGGACAGGGGTTCCCGGGGAGCTGTTTTTT | CAWAGTGVPGELFF
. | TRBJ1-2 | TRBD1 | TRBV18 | TGTGCCAGCTCACCGCAGCCGGGACAGGGGGCCTCTAACTATGGCTACACCTTC | CASSPQPGQGASNYGYTF
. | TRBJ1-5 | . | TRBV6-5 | TGTGCCAGCAGTAGGGGGGATCAGCCCCAGCATTTT | CASSRGDQPQHF
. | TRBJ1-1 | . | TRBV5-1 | TGCGCCAGCAGCTTCACGGCGGGGAGCACTGAAGCTTTCTTT | CASSFTAGSTEAFF
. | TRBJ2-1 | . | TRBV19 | TGTGCCAGTAGTACCTACAATGAGCAGTTCTTC | CASSTYNEQFF
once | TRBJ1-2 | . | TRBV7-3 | TGTGCCAGCAGCGCACCGGGTGCCCCATATGGCTACACCTTC | CASSAPGAPYGYTF
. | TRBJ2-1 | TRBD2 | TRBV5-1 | TGCGCCAGCAGTCCAGGACTAGCGGGAGTCAATGAGCAGTTCTTC | CASSPGLAGVNEQFF
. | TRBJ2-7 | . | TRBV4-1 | TGCGCCAGCAGCCGATTACTAGACTTTGTGTACGAGCAGTACTTC | CASSRLLDFVYEQYF
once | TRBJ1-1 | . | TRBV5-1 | TGCGCCAGCAGCTTGGCCGTGAGGCTTGAAGCTTTCTTT | CASSLAVRLEAFF
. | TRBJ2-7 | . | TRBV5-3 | TGTGCCAGCAGCTGGATCGACTCGAGCGCCTACGAGCAGTACTTC | CASSWIDSSAYEQYF
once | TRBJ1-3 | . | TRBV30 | TGTGCCTGGCGGACGGGATCTGGAAACACCATATATTTT | CAWRTGSGNTIYF
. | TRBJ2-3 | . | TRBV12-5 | TGTGCTAGTGGTTTGGCGTCGGGGCTTACGCAGTATTTT | CASGLASGLTQYF
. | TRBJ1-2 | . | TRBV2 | TGTGCCAGCAGTTTCACAGTGGACGGAGGCTACACCTTC | CASSFTVDGGYTF
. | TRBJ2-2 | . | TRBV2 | TGTGCCAGCAAGACAGGTGATGCTATCACCGGGGAGCTGTTTTTT | CASKTGDAITGELFF
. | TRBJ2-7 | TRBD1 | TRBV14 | TGTGCCACTTCCCGGGACAGGGGGTCGGAGCAGTACTTC | CATSRDRGSEQYF
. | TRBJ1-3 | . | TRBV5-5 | TGTGCCAGCAGGCGCTTCAACTCTGGAAACACCATATATTTT | CASRRFNSGNTIYF